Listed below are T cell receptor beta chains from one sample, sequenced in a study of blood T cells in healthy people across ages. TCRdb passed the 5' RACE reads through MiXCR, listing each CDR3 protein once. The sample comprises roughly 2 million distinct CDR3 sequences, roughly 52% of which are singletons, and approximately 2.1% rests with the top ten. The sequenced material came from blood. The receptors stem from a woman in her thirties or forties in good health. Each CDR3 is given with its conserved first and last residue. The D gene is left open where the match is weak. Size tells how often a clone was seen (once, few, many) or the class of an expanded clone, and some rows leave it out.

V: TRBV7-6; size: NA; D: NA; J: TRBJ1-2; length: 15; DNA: TGTGCCAGCAGCTTAGATCAGGGTATTGACTATGGCTACACCTTC; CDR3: CASSLDQGIDYGYTF
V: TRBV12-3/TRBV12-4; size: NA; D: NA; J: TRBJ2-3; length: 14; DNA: TGTGCCAGCAGGGCTAGCGAGCGCACAGATACGCAGTATTTT; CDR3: CASRASERTDTQYF
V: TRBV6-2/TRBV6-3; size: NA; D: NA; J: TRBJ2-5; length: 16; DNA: TGTGCCAGCAGTTACTCGATGCAGGGGCCCCAGAGGACCCAGTACTTC; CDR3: CASSYSMQGPQRTQYF
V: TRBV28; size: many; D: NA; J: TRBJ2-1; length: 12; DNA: TGTGCCAGCAGTCCCCCAGGGTATGAGCAGTTCTTC; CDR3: CASSPPGYEQFF
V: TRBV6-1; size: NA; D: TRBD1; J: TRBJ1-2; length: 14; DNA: TGTGCCAGCAAGCCGGGACAGGGCTACTATGGCTACACCTTC; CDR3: CASKPGQGYYGYTF
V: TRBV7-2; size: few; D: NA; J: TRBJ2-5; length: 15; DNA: TGTGCCAGCAGCCGACGAATAGACAGACAAGAGACCCAGTACTTC; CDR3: CASSRRIDRQETQYF
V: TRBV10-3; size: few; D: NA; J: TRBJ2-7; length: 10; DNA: TGTGCCACTCTAGGTTACGAGCAGTACTTC; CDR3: CATLGYEQYF
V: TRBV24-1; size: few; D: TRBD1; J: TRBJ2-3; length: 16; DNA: TGTGCCACCAGTGATCCGGGACAGGCCAGCACAGATACGCAGTATTTT; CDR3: CATSDPGQASTDTQYF
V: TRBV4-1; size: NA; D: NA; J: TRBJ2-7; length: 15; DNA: TGCGCCAGCAGCCGACGACGAGTTAGCTCCTACGAGCAGTACTTC; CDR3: CASSRRRVSSYEQYF
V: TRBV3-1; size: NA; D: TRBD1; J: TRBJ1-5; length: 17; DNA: TGTGCCAGCAGCCAAGAAATCTGGACAGGCTTCAATCAGCCCCAGCATTTT; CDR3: CASSQEIWTGFNQPQHF
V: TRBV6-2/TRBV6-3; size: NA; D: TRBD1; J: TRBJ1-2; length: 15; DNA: TGTGCCAGCAGCTCGGGGGACAGGGCAGTCTATGGCTACACCTTC; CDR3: CASSSGDRAVYGYTF
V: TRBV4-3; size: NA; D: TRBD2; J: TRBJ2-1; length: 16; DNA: TGCGCCAGCAGCCAAGGACTAGCGGGGGGGTGGAATGAGCAGTTCTTC; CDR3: CASSQGLAGGWNEQFF
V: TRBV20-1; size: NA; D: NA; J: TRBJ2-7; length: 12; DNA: TGCAGTGCTAAAGGGCGCCCCTACGAGCAGTACTTC; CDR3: CSAKGRPYEQYF
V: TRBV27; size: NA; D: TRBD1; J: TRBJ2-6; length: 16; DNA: TGTGCCAGCAGTCCGGGGACAGGGGCTGGGGCCAACGTCCTGACTTTC; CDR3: CASSPGTGAGANVLTF
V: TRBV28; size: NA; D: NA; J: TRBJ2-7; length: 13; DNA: TGTGCCAGCAGTTCCGCAGCAACCTACGAGCAGTACTTC; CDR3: CASSSAATYEQYF
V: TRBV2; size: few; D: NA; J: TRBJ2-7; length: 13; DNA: TGTGCCGGCCACAGCAAAACCTCCTACGAGCAGTACTTC; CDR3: CAGHSKTSYEQYF
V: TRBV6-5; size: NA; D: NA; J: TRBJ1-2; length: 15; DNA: TGTGCCAGCAGTTACTCGCTGGGGATAAAGTATGGCTACACCTTC; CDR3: CASSYSLGIKYGYTF
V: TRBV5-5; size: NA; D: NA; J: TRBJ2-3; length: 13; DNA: TGTGCCAGCAGCTGGGGTCACACAGATACGCAGTATTTT; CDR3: CASSWGHTDTQYF
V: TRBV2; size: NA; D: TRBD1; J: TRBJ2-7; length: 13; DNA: TGTGCCAGCATCCTGGACAGGACAAACGAGCAGTACTTC; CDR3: CASILDRTNEQYF
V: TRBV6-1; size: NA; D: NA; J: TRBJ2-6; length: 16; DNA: TGTGCCAGCAGGAAGACTGCTAGCTCTGGGGCCAACGTCCTGACTTTC; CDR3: CASRKTASSGANVLTF
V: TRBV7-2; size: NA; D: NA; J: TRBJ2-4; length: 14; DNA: TGTGCCAGCACCCTTATGGGGGCCAAAAACATTCAGTACTTC; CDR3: CASTLMGAKNIQYF
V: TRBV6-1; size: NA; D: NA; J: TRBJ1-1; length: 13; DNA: TGTGCCAGCAGTGAACCCCGGGCAGCCAAAACTTTCTTT; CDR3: CASSEPRAAKTFF
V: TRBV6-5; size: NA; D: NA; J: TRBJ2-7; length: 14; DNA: TGTGCCAGCAGTTACTCGCCAGAAAGCTACGAGCAGTACTTC; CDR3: CASSYSPESYEQYF
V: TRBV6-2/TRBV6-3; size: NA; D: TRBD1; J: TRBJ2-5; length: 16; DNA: TGTGCCAGCAGTTACTCGTGGCAGGGGGTAGGAGAGACCCCGTACTTC; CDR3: CASSYSWQGVGETPYF
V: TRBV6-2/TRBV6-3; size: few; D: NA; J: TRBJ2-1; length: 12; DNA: TGTGCCAGCAGTTACCAACCTATCGAGCAGTTCTTC; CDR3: CASSYQPIEQFF
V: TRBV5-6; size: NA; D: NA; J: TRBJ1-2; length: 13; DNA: TGTGCCAGCACCTCCACAGGGAAGTATGGCTACACCTTC; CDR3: CASTSTGKYGYTF
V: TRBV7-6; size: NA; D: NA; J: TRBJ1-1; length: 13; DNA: TGTGCCGTAGCTCAGGGAATGAACACTGAAGCTTTCTTT; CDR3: CAVAQGMNTEAFF
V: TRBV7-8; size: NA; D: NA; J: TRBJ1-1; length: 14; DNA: TGTGCCAGCAGCTACGGACACCTGAACACTGAAGCTTTCTTT; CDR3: CASSYGHLNTEAFF
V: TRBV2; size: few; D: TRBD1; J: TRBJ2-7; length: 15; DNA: TGTGCCAGCAGTGATCCGGGACAGGGCATCCACGAGCAGTACTTC; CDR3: CASSDPGQGIHEQYF
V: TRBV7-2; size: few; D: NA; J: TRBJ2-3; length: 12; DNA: TGTGCCAGCAGTCAAGGCGGAGGTACGCAGTATTTT; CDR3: CASSQGGGTQYF
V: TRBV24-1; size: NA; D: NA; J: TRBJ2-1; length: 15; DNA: TGTGCCACCAGTGATTTCTCTAGTCCTCTAAGTGAGCAGTTCTTC; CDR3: CATSDFSSPLSEQFF
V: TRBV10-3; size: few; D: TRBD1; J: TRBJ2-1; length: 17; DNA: TGTGCCATCAGTGAGTTTGTTGGACAGGGGAACTACAATGAGCAGTTCTTC; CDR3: CAISEFVGQGNYNEQFF
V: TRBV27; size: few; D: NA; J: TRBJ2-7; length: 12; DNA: TGTGCCAGCAGGACAGCGATTGACGAGCAGTACTTC; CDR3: CASRTAIDEQYF
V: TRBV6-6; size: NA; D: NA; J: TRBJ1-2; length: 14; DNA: TGTGCCAGCAGTTACGAGGCGGGGGGCTATGGCTACACCTTC; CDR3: CASSYEAGGYGYTF
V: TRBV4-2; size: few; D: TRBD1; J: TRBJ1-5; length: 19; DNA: TGTGCCAGCAGCCAAGTGGGGACAGGGCCAGGGTGGGGCAATCAGCCCCAGCATTTT; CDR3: CASSQVGTGPGWGNQPQHF
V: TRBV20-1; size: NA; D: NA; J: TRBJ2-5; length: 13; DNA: TGCAGTGCTAGAGATACCTGGGGGGAGACCCAGTACTTC; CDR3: CSARDTWGETQYF
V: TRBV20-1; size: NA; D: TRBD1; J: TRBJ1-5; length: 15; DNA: TGCAGTGCTAGTAGGGGACAGGGTAGTAATCAGCCCCAGCATTTT; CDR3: CSASRGQGSNQPQHF
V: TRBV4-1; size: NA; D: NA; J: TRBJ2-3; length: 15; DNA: TGCGCCAGCAGCCAAGATACCGTTGGTGGGGATACGCAGTATTTT; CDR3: CASSQDTVGGDTQYF
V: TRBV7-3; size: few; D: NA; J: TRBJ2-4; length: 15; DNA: TGTGCCAGCAGCATAACCGGGACTTCGAAAAACATTCAGTACTTC; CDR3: CASSITGTSKNIQYF
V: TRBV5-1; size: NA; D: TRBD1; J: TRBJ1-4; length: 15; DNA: TGCGCCTGCAGCCTTTCGGGGACAGGACATGAAAAACTGTTTTTT; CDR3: CACSLSGTGHEKLFF
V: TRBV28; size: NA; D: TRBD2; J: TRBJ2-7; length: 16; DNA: TGTGCCAGCAGTTCAAGACTAGCGGGGGTCCAAGAGACCCGGTACTTC; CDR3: CASSSRLAGVQETRYF
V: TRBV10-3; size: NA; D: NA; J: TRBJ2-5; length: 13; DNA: TGTGCCATCAGTACCGGGACCCCCGGGACCCAGTACTTC; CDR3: CAISTGTPGTQYF
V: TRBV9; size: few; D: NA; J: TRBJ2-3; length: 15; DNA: TGTGCCAGCAGCGTAGTGGACGGTCCACGGGATACGCAGTATTTT; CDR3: CASSVVDGPRDTQYF
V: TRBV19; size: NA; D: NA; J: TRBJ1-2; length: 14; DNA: TGTGCCAGTAGGTACAGGGTTCTCGGCTATGGCTACACCTTC; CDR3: CASRYRVLGYGYTF
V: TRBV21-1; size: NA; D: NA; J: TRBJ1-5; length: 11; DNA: TGTGCCAGCAGCACTCGTCAGCCCCAGCATTTT; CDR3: CASSTRQPQHF
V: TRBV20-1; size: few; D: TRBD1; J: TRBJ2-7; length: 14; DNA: TGCAGTGCTAGGTCCGGGACAGGGGGCCCCGAGCAGTACTTC; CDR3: CSARSGTGGPEQYF